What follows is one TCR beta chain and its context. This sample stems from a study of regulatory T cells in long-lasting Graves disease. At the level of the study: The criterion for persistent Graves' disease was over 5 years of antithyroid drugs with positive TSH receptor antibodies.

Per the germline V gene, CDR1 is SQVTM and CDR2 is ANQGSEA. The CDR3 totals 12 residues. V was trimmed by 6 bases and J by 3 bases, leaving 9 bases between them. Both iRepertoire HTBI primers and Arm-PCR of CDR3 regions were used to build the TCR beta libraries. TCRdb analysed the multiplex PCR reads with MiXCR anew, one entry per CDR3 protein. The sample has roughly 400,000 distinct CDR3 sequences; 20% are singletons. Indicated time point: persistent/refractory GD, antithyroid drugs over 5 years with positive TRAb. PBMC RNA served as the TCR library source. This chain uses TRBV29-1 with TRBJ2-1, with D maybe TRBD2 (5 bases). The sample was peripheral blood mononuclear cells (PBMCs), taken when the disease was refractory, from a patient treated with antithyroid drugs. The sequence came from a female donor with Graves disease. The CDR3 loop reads CSVGEGYNEQFF. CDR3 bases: TGCAGCGTCGGAGAGGGCTACAATGAGCAGTTCTTC.